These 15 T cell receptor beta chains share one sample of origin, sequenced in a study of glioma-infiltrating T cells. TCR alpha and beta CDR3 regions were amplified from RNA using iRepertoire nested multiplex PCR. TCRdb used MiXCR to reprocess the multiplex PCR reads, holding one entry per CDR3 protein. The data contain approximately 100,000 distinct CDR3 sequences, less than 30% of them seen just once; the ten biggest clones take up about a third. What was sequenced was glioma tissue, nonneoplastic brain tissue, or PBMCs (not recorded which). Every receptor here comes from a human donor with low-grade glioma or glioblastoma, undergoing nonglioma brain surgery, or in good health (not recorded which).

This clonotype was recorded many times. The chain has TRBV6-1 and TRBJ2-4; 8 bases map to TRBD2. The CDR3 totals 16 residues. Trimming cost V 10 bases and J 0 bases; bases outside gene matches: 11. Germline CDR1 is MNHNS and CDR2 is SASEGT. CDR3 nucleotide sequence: TGTGCCACCCGGGGGGGCATAGGAGCAGCCAAAAACATTCAGTACTTC. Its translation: CATRGGIGAAKNIQYF.

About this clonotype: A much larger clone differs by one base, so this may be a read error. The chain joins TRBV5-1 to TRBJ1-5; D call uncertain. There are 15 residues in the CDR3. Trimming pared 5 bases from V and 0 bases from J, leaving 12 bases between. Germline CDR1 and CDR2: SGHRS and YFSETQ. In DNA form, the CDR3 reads TGCGCCAGCAGACAAACGGCAGGTAGCAATCAGCCCCAGCATTTT. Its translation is CASRQTAGSNQPQHF.

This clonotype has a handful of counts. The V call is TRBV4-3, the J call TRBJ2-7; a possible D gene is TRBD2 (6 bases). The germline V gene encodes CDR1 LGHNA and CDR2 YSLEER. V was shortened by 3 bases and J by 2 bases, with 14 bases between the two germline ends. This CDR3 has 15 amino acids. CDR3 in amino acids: CASSHRGSGPYEQYF. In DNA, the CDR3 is TGCGCCAGCAGCCATCGGGGTAGCGGTCCCTACGAGCAGTACTTC.

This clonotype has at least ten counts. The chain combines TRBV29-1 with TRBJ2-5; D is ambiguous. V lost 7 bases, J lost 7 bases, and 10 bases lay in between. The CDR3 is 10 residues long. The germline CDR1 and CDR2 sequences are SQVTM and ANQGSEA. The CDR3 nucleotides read TGCAGCGCATTTGGTGGGACCCAGTACTTC. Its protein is CSAFGGTQYF.

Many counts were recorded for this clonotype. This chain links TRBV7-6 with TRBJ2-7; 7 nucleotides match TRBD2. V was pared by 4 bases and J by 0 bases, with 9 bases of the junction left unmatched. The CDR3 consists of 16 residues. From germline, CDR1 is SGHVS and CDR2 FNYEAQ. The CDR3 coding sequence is TGTGCCAGCAGCTGGGGGGGGGGAGGTAGCTCCTACGAGCAGTACTTC. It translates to CASSWGGGGSSYEQYF.

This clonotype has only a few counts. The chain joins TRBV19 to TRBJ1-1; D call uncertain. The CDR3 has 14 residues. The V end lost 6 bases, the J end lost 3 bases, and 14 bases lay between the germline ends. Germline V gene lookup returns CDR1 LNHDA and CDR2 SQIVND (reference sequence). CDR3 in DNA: TGTGCCAGTAGGAAAGGCATGATGGACACTGAAGCTTTCTTT. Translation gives CASRKGMMDTEAFF.

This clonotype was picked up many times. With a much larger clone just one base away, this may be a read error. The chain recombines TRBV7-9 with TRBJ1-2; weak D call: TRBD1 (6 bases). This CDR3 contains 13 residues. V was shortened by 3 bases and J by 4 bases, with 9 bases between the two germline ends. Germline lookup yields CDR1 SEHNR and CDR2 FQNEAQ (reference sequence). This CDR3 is CASSFGQIYGYTF. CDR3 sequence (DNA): TGTGCCAGCAGCTTCGGACAGATCTATGGCTACACCTTC.

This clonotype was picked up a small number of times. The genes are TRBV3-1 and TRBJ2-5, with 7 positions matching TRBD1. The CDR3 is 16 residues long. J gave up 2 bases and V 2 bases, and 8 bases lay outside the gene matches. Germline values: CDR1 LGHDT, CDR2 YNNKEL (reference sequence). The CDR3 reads CASSQPGTANQETQYF. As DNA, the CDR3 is TGTGCCAGCAGCCAACCGGGGACAGCAAATCAAGAGACCCAGTACTTC.

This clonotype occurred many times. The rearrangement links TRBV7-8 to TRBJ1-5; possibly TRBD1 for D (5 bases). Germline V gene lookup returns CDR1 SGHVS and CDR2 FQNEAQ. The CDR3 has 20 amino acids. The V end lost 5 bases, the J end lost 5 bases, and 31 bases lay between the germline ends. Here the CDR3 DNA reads TGTGCCAGCAGCCCCCAATACCTGGCCGAGACTAGGGTAGGGGATCAGCCCCAGCATTTT. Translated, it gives CASSPQYLAETRVGDQPQHF.

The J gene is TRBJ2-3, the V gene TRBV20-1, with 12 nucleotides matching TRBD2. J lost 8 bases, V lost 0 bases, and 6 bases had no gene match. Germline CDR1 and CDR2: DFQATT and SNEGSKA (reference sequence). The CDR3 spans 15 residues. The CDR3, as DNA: TGCAGTGCTAGAGAACAGACTAGCGGGAGCCCTACGCAGTATTTT. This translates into CSAREQTSGSPTQYF.

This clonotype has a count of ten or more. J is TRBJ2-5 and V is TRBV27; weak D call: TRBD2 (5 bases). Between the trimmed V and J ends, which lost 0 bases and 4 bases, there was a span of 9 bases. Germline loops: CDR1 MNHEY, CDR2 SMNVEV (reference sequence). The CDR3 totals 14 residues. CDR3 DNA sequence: TGTGCCAGCAGTTTATCGGCGGGTGGAGAGACCCAGTACTTC. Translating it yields CASSLSAGGETQYF.

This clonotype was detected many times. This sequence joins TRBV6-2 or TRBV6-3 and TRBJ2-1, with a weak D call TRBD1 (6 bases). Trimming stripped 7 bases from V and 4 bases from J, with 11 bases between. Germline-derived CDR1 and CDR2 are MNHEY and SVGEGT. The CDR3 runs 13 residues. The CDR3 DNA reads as TGTGCCAGCAACGGACAGCTATACAATGAGCAGTTCTTC. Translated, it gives CASNGQLYNEQFF.

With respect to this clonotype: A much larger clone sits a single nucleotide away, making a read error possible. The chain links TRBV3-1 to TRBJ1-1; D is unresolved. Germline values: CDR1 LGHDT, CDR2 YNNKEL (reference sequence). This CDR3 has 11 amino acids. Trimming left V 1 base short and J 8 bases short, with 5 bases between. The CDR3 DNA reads TGTGCCAGCAGCCAAGGCCGGGAAGCTTTCTTT. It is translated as CASSQGREAFF.

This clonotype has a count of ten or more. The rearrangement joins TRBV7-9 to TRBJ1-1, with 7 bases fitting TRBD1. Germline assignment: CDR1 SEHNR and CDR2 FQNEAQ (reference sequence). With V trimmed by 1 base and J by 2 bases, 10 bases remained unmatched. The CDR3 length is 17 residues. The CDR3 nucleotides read TGTGCCAGCAGCTTAGAGGGAGCGACAGGGCCCAACACTGAAGCTTTCTTT. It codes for CASSLEGATGPNTEAFF.

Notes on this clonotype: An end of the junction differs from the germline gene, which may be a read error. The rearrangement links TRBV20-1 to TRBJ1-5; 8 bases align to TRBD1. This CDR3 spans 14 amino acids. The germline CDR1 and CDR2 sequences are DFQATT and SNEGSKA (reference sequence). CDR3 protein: CSAMGTGTNEPQHF. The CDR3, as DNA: TGCAGTGCTATGGGGACAGGAACTAATGAGCCCCAGCATTTC.